These 5 T cell receptor beta chains came from one sample sequenced in a study of T cell changes during pregnancy in multiple sclerosis. The protocol was immunoSEQ multiplex PCR, while the TCRdb copy is restricted to in-frame clones and leaves out a portion. Of tens of thousands of clones in the sample, about 94% are singletons; the top ten hold more than 3%. The material was CD8+ T cells from peripheral blood mononuclear cells, obtained after pregnancy. The receptors derive from a female donor with multiple sclerosis, enrolled in a pregnancy study.

The chain carries TRBV2 and TRBJ2-7; 8 nucleotides align to TRBD1. V lost 7 bases to trimming and J lost 7 bases; unmatched junction nucleotides: 9. Germline CDR1 reads SNHLY; CDR2 reads FYNNEI. The CDR3 has 13 amino acids. The CDR3 sequence is CASTDRGRGEQYF. In nucleotides, the CDR3 is TGTGCCAGCACTGACAGGGGCAGGGGGGAGCAGTACTTC. Looking up the rest from reference TRBV2 and TRBJ2-7 gives the full variable domain: EPEVTQTPSHQVTQMGQEVILRCVPISNHLYFYWYRQILGQKVEFLVSFYNNEISEKSEIFDDQFSVERPDGSNFTLKIRSTKLEDSAMYFCASTDRGRGEQYFGPGTRLTVT.

The genes are TRBV28 and TRBJ2-7, with a weak D call TRBD2 (6 bases). Germline lookup yields CDR1 MDHEN and CDR2 SYDVKM. V shed 4 bases and J shed 2 bases, with 18 bases lying between them. The CDR3 runs to 16 residues. CDR3 DNA sequence: TGTGCCAGCAGTTCCCCTGGGGGGACTGGCGCCTACGAGCAGTACTTC. It is translated as CASSSPGGTGAYEQYF.

The CDR3 region has the DNA TGTGCCAGCGTCCCGGGACAGATCTCTGGAAACACCATATATTTT. It encodes CASVPGQISGNTIYF. V is TRBV19 and J is TRBJ1-3, with TRBD1 matching 7 bases. After removal of 9 bases from V and 0 bases from J, the junction contained 8 bases not matched to a gene. The germline gives CDR1 LNHDA, CDR2 SQIVND (reference sequence). The CDR3 has 15 amino acids.

V gene TRBV5-4 combines with J gene TRBJ2-5; possibly TRBD1 for D (8 bases). V lost 3 bases to trimming and J lost 5 bases, with 11 bases between them. Looked up from germline, CDR1 is SGHNT and CDR2 is YYREEE (reference sequence). This CDR3 is 13 amino acids long. The CDR3 loop is CASSSQGGETQYF. In nucleotides, the CDR3 is TGTGCCAGCAGCTCACAGGGGGGGGAGACCCAGTACTTC. Variable domain in full (rest from reference TRBV5-4 and TRBJ2-5): ETGVTQSPTHLIKTRGQQVTLRCSSQSGHNTVSWYQQALGQGPQFIFQYYREEENGRGNFPPRFSGLQFPNYSSELNVNALELDDSALYLCASSSQGGETQYFGPGTRLLVL.

The genes are TRBV11-2 and TRBJ2-7; D possibly corresponds to TRBD1 (6 bases). Germline V gene sequence: CDR1 SGHAT, CDR2 FQNNGV. The CDR3 is 15 amino acids. V shed 4 bases and J shed 0 bases, with 13 bases lying between them. CDR3 sequence reads: CASSSPDSYSYEQYF. In DNA, the CDR3 is TGTGCCAGCAGCTCCCCGGACAGTTACTCCTACGAGCAGTACTTC.